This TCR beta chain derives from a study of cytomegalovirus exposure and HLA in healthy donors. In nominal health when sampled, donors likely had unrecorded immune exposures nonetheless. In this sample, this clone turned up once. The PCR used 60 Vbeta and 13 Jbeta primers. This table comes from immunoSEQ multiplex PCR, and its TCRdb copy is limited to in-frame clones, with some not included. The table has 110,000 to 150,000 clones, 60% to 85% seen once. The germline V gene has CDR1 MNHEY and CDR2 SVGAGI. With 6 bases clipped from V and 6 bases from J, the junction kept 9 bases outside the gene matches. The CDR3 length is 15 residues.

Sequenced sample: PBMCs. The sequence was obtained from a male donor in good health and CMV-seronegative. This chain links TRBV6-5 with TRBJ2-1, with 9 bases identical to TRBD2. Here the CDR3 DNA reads TGTGCCAGCAGACACCTCAGCGGGGGGCTCAATGAGCAGTTCTTC. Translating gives CASRHLSGGLNEQFF.